The 25 T cell receptor beta chains in this list originate from one sample, sequenced in a study of CD8+ T cells in alopecia areata. As the sequencing template, cDNA was produced by extracting RNA and reverse transcribing it. Data came from immunoSEQ multiplex PCR; TCRdb stores just in-frame clones and leaves some out. The repertoire holds 150,000 to 200,000 clones, with 60% as singletons. Treatment meaning: oral pan-JAK inhibitor, 5-10 mg twice daily. The sequenced sample was CD4+ T cells sorted from blood, obtained at week 24, from a patient treated with tofacitinib. These receptor sequences come from a human donor with alopecia areata.

The rearrangement uses TRBV7-9 and TRBJ1-2; maybe TRBD1 (5 bases). The germline V and J ends were trimmed by 2 bases and 0 bases, with 16 bases remaining between them. CDR3 length: 17 residues. The V gene's germline CDR1 is SEHNR and CDR2 FQNEAQ (reference sequence). The CDR3 sequence is CASSLSGTAKTNYGYTF. CDR3 DNA: TGTGCCAGCAGCTTATCCGGGACGGCAAAGACTAACTATGGCTACACCTTC. Combining the CDR3 with reference TRBV7-9 and TRBJ1-2 gives the whole variable domain DTGVSQNPRHKITKRGQNVTFRCDPISEHNRLYWYRQTLGQGPEFLTYFQNEAQLEKSRLLSDRFSAERPKGSFSTLEIQRTEQGDSAMYLCASSLSGTAKTNYGYTFGSGTRLTVV.

This clone was counted only a few times. The chain has TRBV4-2 and TRBJ1-2, with D tentatively TRBD1 (5 bases). The germline V and J ends were trimmed by 3 bases and 7 bases, with 9 bases remaining between them. Germline V lookup: CDR1 LGHNA, CDR2 YNFKEQ. The CDR3 totals 12 residues. The CDR3 reads CASSQFRGGYTF. The DNA for the CDR3 is TGTGCCAGCAGCCAGTTTAGGGGTGGCTACACCTTC.

The V and J genes are TRBV2 and TRBJ2-1; no clear D gene. CDR1 is SNHLY and CDR2 is FYNNEI in the germline V gene. Trimming took 4 bases from V and 3 from J, leaving 7 bases between them. The CDR3 consists of 13 residues. The CDR3, as DNA: TGTGCCAGCAGTGTCGACTTCTACAATGAGCAGTTCTTC. It encodes CASSVDFYNEQFF.

This clone was detected only a few times. The CDR3, as DNA: TGTGCCAGCAGCTATCCCACCGGGGAGCTGTTTTTT. This codes for CASSYPTGELFF. The V gene is TRBV2, the J gene TRBJ2-2, with no clear D. V shed 6 bases and J shed 4 bases, with 6 bases lying between them. CDR1 and CDR2 from the germline V gene are SNHLY and FYNNEI. This CDR3 has 12 amino acids.

The chain employs TRBV5-1 and TRBJ2-1; no clear D gene. The V gene lost 2 bases and the J gene lost 5 bases, with 11 bases spanning the gap. Germline assignment: CDR1 SGHRS and CDR2 YFSETQ. The CDR3 is 14 residues long. In DNA form, the CDR3 reads TGCGCCAGCAGCTTTGACCCCGCGAACAATGAGCAGTTCTTC. It is translated as CASSFDPANNEQFF.

The V and J genes are TRBV29-1 and TRBJ2-6, with D perhaps TRBD2 (5 bases). The CDR3 runs to 14 residues. Germline CDR1 SQVTM, CDR2 ANQGSEA. V lost 6 bases and J lost 0, with 9 bases in between. CDR3 sequence: CSVGVSSGANVLTF. DNA of the CDR3: TGCAGCGTGGGAGTGAGCTCTGGGGCCAACGTCCTGACTTTC.

This clone was seen repeatedly, ten times or more. This chain joins TRBV18 and TRBJ2-7, with D possibly matching TRBD1 (7 bases). Per germline, CDR1 KGHSH and CDR2 LQKENI. This CDR3 comprises 15 residues. Trimming took off 5 bases at V and 2 bases at J, with 16 bases between the two ends. In DNA form, the CDR3 reads TGTGCCAGCTCAGCACAGGGGACTCCTGCCTACGAGCAGTACTTC. Encoded protein: CASSAQGTPAYEQYF.

The rearrangement uses TRBV10-3 and TRBJ1-1; D not resolved. With 3 bases removed from V and 2 bases from J, the gap between germline ends came to 7 bases. The length of the CDR3 is 13 residues. Germline assignment: CDR1 ENHRY and CDR2 SYGVKD. The CDR3 bases are TGTGCCATCAGTGATTCCCCCAACACTGAAGCTTTCTTT. Amino acid sequence: CAISDSPNTEAFF.

The genes are TRBV14 and TRBJ1-6, with D tentatively TRBD1 (6 bases). The CDR3 is 15 residues long. Trimming stripped 1 base from V and 7 bases from J, with 11 bases between. Germline V gene data show CDR1 as SGHDN and CDR2 as FVKESK. Here the CDR3 reads CASSQVAGGNSPLHF. DNA of the CDR3: TGTGCCAGCAGCCAAGTTGCTGGGGGCAATTCACCCCTCCACTTT.

The chain combines TRBV9 with TRBJ2-1; D is uncertain. This CDR3 is 15 amino acids long. V shed 0 bases and J shed 0 bases, with 7 bases lying between them. Germline values: CDR1 SGDLS, CDR2 YYNGEE. The CDR3 DNA reads TGTGCCAGCAGCGTAGTGTCCAGCTCCTACAATGAGCAGTTCTTC. Encoded protein: CASSVVSSSYNEQFF.

The chain couples TRBV5-1 to TRBJ1-3; tentative D call: TRBD1 (5 bases). V lost 0 bases and J lost 0, with 19 bases in between. The CDR3 extends over 19 amino acids. CDR1 and CDR2 from the germline V gene are SGHRS and YFSETQ. CDR3 protein: CASSLEPGTTDSSGNTIYF. CDR3 in DNA: TGCGCCAGCAGCTTGGAGCCGGGGACTACCGACTCCTCTGGAAACACCATATATTTT.

This clone was counted a few times. The chain uses TRBV29-1 and TRBJ2-5, with D tentatively TRBD2 (6 bases). The CDR3 extends over 14 amino acids. CDR1 SQVTM and CDR2 ANQGSEA come from the germline V gene. V lost 0 bases and J lost 1, with 9 bases in between. The CDR3 spells CSVEDRGSQETQYF. The CDR3 coding sequence is TGCAGCGTTGAAGATCGGGGGTCCCAAGAGACCCAGTACTTC.

J is TRBJ1-2 and V is TRBV5-1, with 9 bases lining up with TRBD1. Germline lookup yields CDR1 SGHRS and CDR2 YFSETQ. CDR3 length: 15 amino acids. J was trimmed by 2 bases and V by 4 bases; bases with no gene match: 6. The CDR3 reads CASSPTGTGNYGYTF. The CDR3 DNA reads TGCGCCAGCAGCCCTACCGGGACAGGGAACTATGGCTACACCTTC. Full variable domain (outside the CDR3, taken from reference TRBV5-1 and TRBJ1-2): KAGVTQTPRYLIKTRGQQVTLSCSPISGHRSVSWYQQTPGQGLQFLFEYFSETQRNKGNFPGRFSGRQFSNSRSEMNVSTLELGDSALYLCASSPTGTGNYGYTFGSGTRLTVV.

V is TRBV4-3 and J is TRBJ1-6; D gene unclear. The V gene's germline CDR1 is LGHNA and CDR2 YSLEER. This CDR3 is built from 14 residues. Trimming pared 0 bases from V and 6 bases from J, leaving 6 bases between. The CDR3 sequence: CASSQDSSNSPLHF. CDR3 in DNA: TGCGCCAGCAGCCAAGACAGCAGTAATTCACCCCTCCACTTT.

The chain recombines TRBV11-2 with TRBJ1-5; tentative D call: TRBD1 (6 bases). This CDR3 contains 15 residues. V was clipped by 0 bases and J by 7 bases, with 13 bases between them. Germline values: CDR1 SGHAT, CDR2 FQNNGV. CDR3 sequence (DNA): TGTGCCAGCAGCTTAGATGGGGGGGCGCGCCAGCCCCAGCATTTT. Its protein product is CASSLDGGARQPQHF.

Points on this clone: Other DNA sequences within the sample encode an identical CDR3. The chain links TRBV27 to TRBJ1-1; no reliable D call. Germline CDR1 and CDR2: MNHEY and SMNVEV (reference sequence). Deletions cut 3 bases from V and 1 base from J, with 6 bases between. The CDR3 spans 13 residues. The CDR3 region has the DNA TGTGCCAGCAGTTTGAGAGAGAACACTGAAGCTTTCTTT. It specifies CASSLRENTEAFF.

This clone has at least ten counts. This sequence joins TRBV12-5 and TRBJ1-1, with D possibly being TRBD1 (5 bases). This CDR3 has 14 amino acids. Between the trimmed V and J ends, which lost 5 bases and 1 base, there was a span of 11 bases. The V gene's germline CDR1 is LGHNT and CDR2 FRNRAP. The CDR3 is CASGARDPNTEAFF. DNA for the CDR3: TGTGCTAGTGGTGCCAGGGACCCGAACACTGAAGCTTTCTTT.

The V gene is TRBV29-1, the J gene TRBJ2-3; 7 nucleotides agree with TRBD1. CDR1 is SQVTM, CDR2 ANQGSEA, per germline. Trimming cost V 4 bases and J 9 bases; bases outside gene matches: 13. The CDR3 has 14 amino acids. Here the CDR3 reads CSVGLLQGMGTQYF. The CDR3 DNA is TGCAGCGTTGGCCTATTACAGGGGATGGGCACGCAGTATTTT.

In its sample, this clone was seen once. The chain joins TRBV13 to TRBJ2-7, with a tentative D call TRBD2 (5 bases). This CDR3 is 15 amino acids long. Germline CDR1 PRHDT, CDR2 FYEKMQ (reference sequence). The germline V and J ends were trimmed by 5 bases and 4 bases, with 18 bases remaining between them. This chain's CDR3 is CASSPGGRRVYEQYF. Here the CDR3 DNA reads TGTGCCAGCAGCCCCGGAGGTCGAAGAGTGTACGAGCAGTACTTC.

The chain employs TRBV7-3 and TRBJ2-5; perhaps TRBD1 as D (5 bases). Germline-derived CDR1 and CDR2 are SGHTA and FQGTGA. Trimming removed 5 bases at V and 2 bases at J, with 9 bases between. The CDR3 is 13 amino acids. CDR3 in amino acids: CASSQTVQETQYF. Here the CDR3 DNA reads TGTGCCAGCAGCCAGACAGTGCAAGAGACCCAGTACTTC.

The chain links TRBV18 to TRBJ1-5; perhaps TRBD1 as D (5 bases). This CDR3 is built from 13 residues. Germline CDR1 reads KGHSH; CDR2 reads LQKENI. Deletions cut 6 bases from V and 7 bases from J, with 13 bases between. For the CDR3, the DNA is TGTGCCAGCTCCGGGGCGCGCGACCAGCCCCAGCATTTT. It translates to CASSGARDQPQHF. The entire variable domain, with the rest obtained from reference TRBV18 and TRBJ1-5, is as follows: NAGVMQNPRHLVRRRGQEARLRCSPMKGHSHVYWYRQLPEEGLKFMVYLQKENIIDESGMPKERFSAEFPKEGPSILRIQQVVRGDSAAYFCASSGARDQPQHFGDGTRLSIL.

This clone was found a few times. The chain couples TRBV27 to TRBJ2-3; TRBD2 agrees at 7 bases. Germline V gene lookup returns CDR1 MNHEY and CDR2 SMNVEV (reference sequence). With V trimmed by 5 bases and J by 6 bases, 17 bases remained unmatched. The CDR3 contains 17 residues. Written as DNA, the CDR3 is TGTGCCAGCAGTCGAAGCTGGCGGGGGTCGGATAAGGATACGCAGTATTTT. This codes for CASSRSWRGSDKDTQYF.

This clone was detected once. The chain joins TRBV30 to TRBJ1-2, with 12 bases matching TRBD1. Germline loops: CDR1 GTSNPN, CDR2 SVGIG (reference sequence). V was clipped by 3 bases and J by 4 bases; unmatched bases: 9. The CDR3 is made up of 16 amino acids. The CDR3 spells CAWRPTGTGGRYGYTF. Here the CDR3 DNA reads TGTGCCTGGAGACCAACGGGGACAGGGGGCCGCTATGGCTACACCTTC.

The CDR3 spells CASSPVRGAATDTQYF. CDR3 bases: TGTGCCAGCAGCCCCGTCAGGGGCGCGGCCACAGATACGCAGTATTTT. The J gene is TRBJ2-3, the V gene TRBV11-2; possible D gene TRBD1, 6 bases. The CDR3 totals 16 residues. Germline V gene sequence: CDR1 SGHAT, CDR2 FQNNGV. The germline V and J ends were trimmed by 5 bases and 2 bases, with 17 bases remaining between them.

A few counts support this clone. J is TRBJ1-1 and V is TRBV18, with 7 bases matching TRBD1. The CDR3 is made up of 16 amino acids. J was trimmed by 0 bases and V by 3 bases; bases with no gene match: 7. Germline assignment: CDR1 KGHSH and CDR2 LQKENI. DNA of the CDR3: TGTGCCAGCTCACCCGGAGGGGGCACGATGAACACTGAAGCTTTCTTT. It encodes CASSPGGGTMNTEAFF. The full variable domain, completed using reference TRBV18 and TRBJ1-1, is NAGVMQNPRHLVRRRGQEARLRCSPMKGHSHVYWYRQLPEEGLKFMVYLQKENIIDESGMPKERFSAEFPKEGPSILRIQQVVRGDSAAYFCASSPGGGTMNTEAFFGQGTRLTVV.